Listed here are 8 T cell receptor beta chains from one sample, sequenced in a study of technical replicates of blood from a few donors. Assay: immunoSEQ multiplex PCR; the TCRdb copy retains only in-frame clones and omits some. Of around 79,000 clones in the sample, about 90% were seen once. Sequencing was performed on T cells isolated from PBMCs. The receptor source for this set is a human donor in good health. Some clones in this sample may be carry-over from other donors' samples.

This clone was recorded only once. The genes are TRBV5-4 and TRBJ2-3, with 10 nucleotides matching TRBD2. The junction had 9 bases not matched to a gene; V was cut back by 1 base and J by 7 bases. Germline lookup yields CDR1 SGHNT and CDR2 YYREEE (reference sequence). The CDR3 totals 16 residues. The CDR3 reads CASSLQPSGGTNTQYF. In DNA form, the CDR3 reads TGTGCCAGCAGCTTGCAACCTAGCGGGGGTACAAATACGCAGTATTTT.

The V call is TRBV28, the J call TRBJ1-2; D remains unclear. Germline loops: CDR1 MDHEN, CDR2 SYDVKM. The CDR3 covers 13 residues. V lost 7 bases, J lost 7 bases, and 16 bases lay in between. The DNA of the CDR3 is TGTGCCAGCACCCTAGTCGGGTACTTTGGCTACACCTTC. Amino acid sequence: CASTLVGYFGYTF.

The chain has TRBV7-2 and TRBJ2-2; the match to TRBD2 covers 9 bases. The germline V gene encodes CDR1 SGHTA and CDR2 FQGNSA. The junction had 9 bases not matched to a gene; V was cut back by 0 bases and J by 7 bases. The CDR3 runs to 17 residues. The CDR3 region has the DNA TGTGCCAGCAGCTTAGCTAAGGGCGGGAGGGCCCTCGGGGAGCTGTTTTTT. Amino acid sequence: CASSLAKGGRALGELFF.

The rearrangement joins TRBV6-5 to TRBJ2-7; possibly TRBD1 for D (5 bases). V dropped 4 bases and J dropped 4 bases, with 14 bases sitting between them. CDR1 MNHEY and CDR2 SVGAGI come from the germline V gene. This CDR3 is built from 14 residues. Here the CDR3 reads CASSSQGTNYEQYF. The DNA for the CDR3 is TGTGCCAGCAGTTCCCAGGGCACTAATTACGAGCAGTACTTC.

This chain connects TRBV5-6 to TRBJ2-7, with TRBD2 matching 10 bases. CDR3 length: 15 amino acids. From germline, CDR1 is SGHDT and CDR2 YYEEEE. J lost 6 bases, V lost 5 bases, and 11 bases had no gene match. In DNA form, the CDR3 reads TGTGCCAGCAGATCGGGGCTAGCGGGAGTAGGCGAGCAGTACTTC. It specifies CASRSGLAGVGEQYF.

V is TRBV6-5 and J is TRBJ2-1, with TRBD2 identical over 10 bases. V was pared by 11 bases and J by 7 bases, with 8 bases of the junction left unmatched. This CDR3 contains 13 residues. The germline gives CDR1 MNHEY, CDR2 SVGAGI. The CDR3 bases are TGTGCCCTCGGGCTAGCGGGAGTGAATGAGCAGTTCTTC. Protein product: CALGLAGVNEQFF.

This rearrangement joins TRBV6-6 to TRBJ2-3; D possibly corresponds to TRBD2 (5 bases). The CDR3 has 16 amino acids. V was pared by 4 bases and J by 5 bases, with 19 bases between. Germline V gives CDR1 MNHNY, CDR2 SVGAGI (reference sequence). CDR3: CASSSLVWEKGDTQYF. The CDR3 nucleotides read TGTGCCAGCAGTTCCCTTGTTTGGGAGAAGGGAGATACGCAGTATTTT.

This chain uses TRBV15 with TRBJ2-2; D is possibly TRBD1 (6 bases). CDR3 size: 13 residues. Germline V gives CDR1 LNHNV, CDR2 YYDKDF (reference sequence). The V end lost 6 bases, the J end lost 5 bases, and 10 bases lay between the germline ends. CDR3 DNA sequence: TGTGCCACCAGTAAGGACAGAACCGGGGAGCTGTTTTTT. It translates to CATSKDRTGELFF.